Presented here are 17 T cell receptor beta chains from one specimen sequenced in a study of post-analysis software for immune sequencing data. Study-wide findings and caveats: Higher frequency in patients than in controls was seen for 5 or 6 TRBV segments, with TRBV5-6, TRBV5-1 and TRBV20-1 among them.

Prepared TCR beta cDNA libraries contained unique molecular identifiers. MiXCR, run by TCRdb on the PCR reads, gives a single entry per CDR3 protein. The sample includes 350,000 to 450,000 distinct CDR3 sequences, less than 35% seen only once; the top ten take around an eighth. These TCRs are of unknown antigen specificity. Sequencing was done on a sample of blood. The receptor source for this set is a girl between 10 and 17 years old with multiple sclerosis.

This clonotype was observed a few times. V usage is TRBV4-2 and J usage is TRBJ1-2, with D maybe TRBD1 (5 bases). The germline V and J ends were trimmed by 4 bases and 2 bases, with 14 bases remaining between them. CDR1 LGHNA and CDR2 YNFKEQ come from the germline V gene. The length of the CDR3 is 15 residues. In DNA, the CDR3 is TGTGCCAGCAGCCCCCTCGGGGCAGACAACTATGGCTACACCTTC. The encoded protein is CASSPLGADNYGYTF.

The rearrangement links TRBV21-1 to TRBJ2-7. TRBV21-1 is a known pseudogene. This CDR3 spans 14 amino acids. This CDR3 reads CASSKAGNTYEQYF. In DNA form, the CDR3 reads TGTGCCAGCAGCAAAGCTGGAAACACCTACGAGCAGTACTTC.

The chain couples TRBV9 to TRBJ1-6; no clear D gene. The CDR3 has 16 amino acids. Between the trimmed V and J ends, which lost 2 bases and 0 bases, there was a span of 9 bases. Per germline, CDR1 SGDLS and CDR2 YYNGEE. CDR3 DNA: TGTGCCAGCAGCGTTGACGGGAGCTCCTATAATTCACCCCTCCACTTT. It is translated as CASSVDGSSYNSPLHF. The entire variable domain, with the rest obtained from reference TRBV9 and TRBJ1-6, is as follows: DSGVTQTPKHLITATGQRVTLRCSPRSGDLSVYWYQQSLDQGLQFLIQYYNGEERAKGNILERFSAQQFPDLHSELNLSSLELGDSALYFCASSVDGSSYNSPLHFGNGTRLTVT.

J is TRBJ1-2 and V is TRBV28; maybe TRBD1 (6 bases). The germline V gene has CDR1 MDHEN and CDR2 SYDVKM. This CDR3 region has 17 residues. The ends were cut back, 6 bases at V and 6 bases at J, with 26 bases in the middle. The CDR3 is CASSRYQNGQRGDGYTF. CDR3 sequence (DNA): TGTGCCAGCAGCCGATATCAGAACGGACAGAGAGGGGATGGCTACACCTTC.

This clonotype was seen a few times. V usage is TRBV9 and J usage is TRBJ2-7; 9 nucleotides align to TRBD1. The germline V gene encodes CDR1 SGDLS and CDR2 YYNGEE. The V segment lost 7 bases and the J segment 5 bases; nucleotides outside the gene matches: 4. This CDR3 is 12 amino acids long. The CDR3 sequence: CASGDRAHEQYF. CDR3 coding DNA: TGTGCCAGCGGGGACAGGGCCCACGAGCAGTACTTC. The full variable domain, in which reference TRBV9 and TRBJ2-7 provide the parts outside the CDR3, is DSGVTQTPKHLITATGQRVTLRCSPRSGDLSVYWYQQSLDQGLQFLIQYYNGEERAKGNILERFSAQQFPDLHSELNLSSLELGDSALYFCASGDRAHEQYFGPGTRLTVT.

The chain's CDR3 is CASETTGTFSYEQYF. As DNA, the CDR3 is TGTGCCAGCGAGACTACAGGGACCTTCTCCTACGAGCAGTACTTC. V and J are TRBV28 and TRBJ2-7; D may be TRBD1 (6 bases). Looked up from germline, CDR1 is MDHEN and CDR2 is SYDVKM. This CDR3 comprises 15 residues. V lost 8 bases and J lost 0, with 17 bases in between.

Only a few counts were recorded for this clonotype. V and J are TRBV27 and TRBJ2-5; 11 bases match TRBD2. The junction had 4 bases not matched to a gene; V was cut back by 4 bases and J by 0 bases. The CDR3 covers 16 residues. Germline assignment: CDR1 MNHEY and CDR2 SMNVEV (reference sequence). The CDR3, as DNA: TGTGCCAGCAGTTCCTCTAGCGGGGGGTACCAAGAGACCCAGTACTTC. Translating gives CASSSSSGGYQETQYF.

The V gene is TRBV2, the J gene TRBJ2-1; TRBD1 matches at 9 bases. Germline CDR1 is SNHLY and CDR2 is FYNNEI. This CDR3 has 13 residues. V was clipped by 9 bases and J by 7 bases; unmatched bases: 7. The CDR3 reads CARGTGMSNEQFF. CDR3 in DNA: TGTGCCAGGGGGACAGGGATGAGTAATGAGCAGTTCTTC.

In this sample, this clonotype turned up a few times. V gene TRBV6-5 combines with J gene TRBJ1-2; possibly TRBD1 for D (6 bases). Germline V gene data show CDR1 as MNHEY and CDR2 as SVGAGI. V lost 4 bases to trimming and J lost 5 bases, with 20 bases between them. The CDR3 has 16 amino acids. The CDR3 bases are TGTGCCAGCAGTTCGTGGACAGCTACAAATTGGTATGGCTACACCTTC. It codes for CASSSWTATNWYGYTF.

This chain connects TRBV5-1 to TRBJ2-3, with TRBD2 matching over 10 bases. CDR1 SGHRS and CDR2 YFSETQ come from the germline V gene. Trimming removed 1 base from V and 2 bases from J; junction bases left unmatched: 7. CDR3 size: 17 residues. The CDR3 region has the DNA TGCGCCAGCAGCTTGACAGGAACTAGCGGGGACACAGATACGCAGTATTTT. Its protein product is CASSLTGTSGDTDTQYF.

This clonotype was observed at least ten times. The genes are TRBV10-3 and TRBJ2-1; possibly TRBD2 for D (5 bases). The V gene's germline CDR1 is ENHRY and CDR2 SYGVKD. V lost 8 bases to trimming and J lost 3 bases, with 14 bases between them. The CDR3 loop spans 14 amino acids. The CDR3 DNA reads TGTGCCATCGCCAAAGGACTGAGCTACAATGAGCAGTTCTTC. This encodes CAIAKGLSYNEQFF.

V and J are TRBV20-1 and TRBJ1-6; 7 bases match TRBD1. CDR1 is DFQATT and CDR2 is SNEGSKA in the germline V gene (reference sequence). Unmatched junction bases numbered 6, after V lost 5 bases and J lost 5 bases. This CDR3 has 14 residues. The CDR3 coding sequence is TGCAGTGCTGCCTCAGGGGGGAATAATTCACCCCTCCACTTT. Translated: CSAASGGNNSPLHF.

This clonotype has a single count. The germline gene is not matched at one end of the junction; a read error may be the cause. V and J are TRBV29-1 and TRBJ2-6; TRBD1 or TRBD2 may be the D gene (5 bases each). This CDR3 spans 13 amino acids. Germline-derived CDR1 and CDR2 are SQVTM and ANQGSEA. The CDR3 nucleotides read TGCAGCGTTGATATCACCGGGGCCAACGTCCCGACTTTC. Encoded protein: CSVDITGANVPTF.

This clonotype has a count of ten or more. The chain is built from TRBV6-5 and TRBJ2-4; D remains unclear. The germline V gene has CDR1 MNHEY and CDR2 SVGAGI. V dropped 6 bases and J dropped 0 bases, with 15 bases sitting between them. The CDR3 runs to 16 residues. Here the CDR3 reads CASSSRRPSAKNIQYF. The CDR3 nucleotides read TGTGCCAGCAGCTCTCGACGTCCCTCAGCCAAAAACATTCAGTACTTC.

CDR3 nucleotide sequence: TGTGCCAGCAGCCCGACTAGCGGGGGCGTCCGGGCGCAGTATTTT. This encodes CASSPTSGGVRAQYF. J is TRBJ2-3 and V is TRBV12-3 or TRBV12-4; TRBD2 matches at 12 bases. With 6 bases clipped from V and 10 bases from J, the junction kept 11 bases outside the gene matches. CDR3 length: 15 amino acids.

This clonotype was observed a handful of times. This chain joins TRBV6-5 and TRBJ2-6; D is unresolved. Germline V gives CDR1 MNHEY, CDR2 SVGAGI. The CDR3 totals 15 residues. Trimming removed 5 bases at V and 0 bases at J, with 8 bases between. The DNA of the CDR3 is TGTGCCAGCAGTCGACTCTTCTCTGGGGCCAACGTCCTGACTTTC. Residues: CASSRLFSGANVLTF.

CDR3: CATRQSQGARGYTF. CDR3 DNA: TGTGCCACCAGGCAATCCCAGGGGGCCAGGGGCTACACCTTC. This sequence joins TRBV24-1 and TRBJ1-2; TRBD1 aligns across 8 bases. The CDR3 totals 14 residues. Germline CDR1 KGHDR, CDR2 SFDVKD. Trimming cost V 7 bases and J 8 bases; bases outside gene matches: 11.